One and the same sample provided the 24 T cell receptor beta chains below, sequenced in a study of T cell responses to AZD1222 COVID-19 vaccine. Sequencing used immunoSEQ multiplex PCR; TCRdb keeps in-frame clones, though not all of them. This repertoire shows around 150,000 clones, roughly 89% found once; its top ten account for under 2.5%. The sequencing here drew on peripheral blood, taken on day 0 of AZD1222 vaccination. Every receptor here comes from an adult in good health.

The chain joins TRBV28 to TRBJ2-3; tentatively, D is TRBD1 (5 bases). The CDR3 is 19 amino acids. V shed 3 bases and J shed 0 bases, with 22 bases lying between them. Germline CDR1 and CDR2: MDHEN and SYDVKM. The CDR3 bases are TGTGCCAGCAGTTTTCCTTTCATAAAAACGGACAAAAGCACAGATACGCAGTATTTT. Translated: CASSFPFIKTDKSTDTQYF.

The gene calls are TRBV6-5 and TRBJ1-5; maybe TRBD1 (6 bases). This CDR3 region has 13 residues. Germline CDR1 reads MNHEY; CDR2 reads SVGAGI. Trimming cost V 11 bases and J 2 bases, with 13 bases left between them. Here the CDR3 reads CAGGHEGNQPQHF. DNA of the CDR3: TGTGCCGGGGGACACGAGGGCAATCAGCCCCAGCATTTT.

The chain recombines TRBV4-3 with TRBJ1-6; perhaps TRBD1 as D (6 bases). CDR3 length: 15 amino acids. The germline V gene has CDR1 LGHNA and CDR2 YSLEER. V was trimmed by 0 bases and J by 10 bases, leaving 13 bases between them. The CDR3 coding sequence is TGCGCCAGCAGCCAAGATCCTTACGGGACATCACCCCTCCACTTT. This gives the protein CASSQDPYGTSPLHF.

The genes are TRBV4-2 and TRBJ1-1, with TRBD1 matching over 8 bases. The CDR3 contains 16 residues. The V gene's germline CDR1 is LGHNA and CDR2 YNFKEQ. V dropped 4 bases and J dropped 1; count of bases not matched to a gene: 8. In nucleotides, the CDR3 is TGTGCCAGCAGCCTCCCAAAGGGGACAGGGAACACTGAAGCTTTCTTT. Translating it yields CASSLPKGTGNTEAFF.

The count of this clone is one. The V call is TRBV4-1, the J call TRBJ2-7; TRBD1 might be the D (6 bases). Trimming removed 0 bases at V and 7 bases at J, with 13 bases between. The CDR3 consists of 14 residues. CDR1 and CDR2 from the germline V gene are MGHRA and YSYEKL. The CDR3 reads CASSQDWGPREQYF. In DNA form, the CDR3 reads TGCGCCAGCAGCCAAGATTGGGGGCCGAGGGAGCAGTACTTC.

This chain links TRBV6-1 with TRBJ1-4, with D maybe TRBD1 (6 bases). V gave up 2 bases and J gave up 7 bases, with 17 bases separating them. The germline V gene has CDR1 MNHNS and CDR2 SASEGT. The CDR3 covers 16 residues. DNA for the CDR3: TGTGCCAGCAGTGAAATTGGGGGGGCAGGAGGTGAAAAACTGTTTTTT. Translation gives CASSEIGGAGGEKLFF.

This chain links TRBV5-4 with TRBJ2-5; either TRBD1 or TRBD2 may supply D (6 bases each). Germline CDR1 SGHNT, CDR2 YYREEE (reference sequence). CDR3 length equals 13 residues. V gave up 6 bases and J gave up 5 bases, with 14 bases separating them. The CDR3 bases are TGTGCCAGCACGGGTCAGGGGAGGGAGACCCAGTACTTC. As protein: CASTGQGRETQYF.

This chain joins TRBV4-3 and TRBJ2-6; D call uncertain. The length of the CDR3 is 17 residues. The germline V gene has CDR1 LGHNA and CDR2 YSLEER. V lost 2 bases to trimming and J lost 0 bases, with 11 bases between them. The CDR3, as DNA: TGCGCCAGCAGCCAACTAGAGTCGAGCTCTGGGGCCAACGTCCTGACTTTC. It encodes CASSQLESSSGANVLTF.

This clone has only one observation. This chain joins TRBV6-5 and TRBJ2-1, with a weak D call TRBD1 (5 bases). Germline CDR1 is MNHEY and CDR2 is SVGAGI. V was shortened by 6 bases and J by 4 bases, with 13 bases between the two germline ends. The CDR3 contains 14 residues. The DNA for the CDR3 is TGTGCCAGCAGACCCCTGGGGCAATACAATGAGCAGTTCTTC. Its protein is CASRPLGQYNEQFF.

V and J are TRBV27 and TRBJ2-7; 8 positions match TRBD2. CDR3 length: 15 amino acids. CDR1 MNHEY and CDR2 SMNVEV come from the germline V gene (reference sequence). With V trimmed by 6 bases and J by 6 bases, 13 bases remained unmatched. The CDR3 sequence is CASRSSGTRIREQYF. CDR3 coding DNA: TGTGCCAGCAGATCCTCCGGGACTAGAATCCGCGAGCAGTACTTC.

This sequence joins TRBV19 and TRBJ2-7; possible D gene TRBD2, 6 bases. CDR3 length equals 14 residues. V lost 7 bases, J lost 7 bases, and 20 bases lay in between. Germline V CDR1 and CDR2: LNHDA, SQIVND (reference sequence). CDR3 in DNA: TGTGCCAGTACCCAAAGGAGGGATTCTAGGGAGCAGTACTTC. It specifies CASTQRRDSREQYF. Looking up the rest from reference TRBV19 and TRBJ2-7 gives the full variable domain: DGGITQSPKYLFRKEGQNVTLSCEQNLNHDAMYWYRQDPGQGLRLIYYSQIVNDFQKGDIAEGYSVSREKKESFPLTVTSAQKNPTAFYLCASTQRRDSREQYFGPGTRLTVT.

This clone has only one observation. The rearrangement links TRBV6-4 to TRBJ1-2, with D unclear. Germline V gene sequence: CDR1 MRHNA, CDR2 SNTAGT. This CDR3 comprises 15 residues. V lost 0 bases to trimming and J lost 4 bases, with 12 bases between them. CDR3 amino acids: CASSDSAGRGYGYTF. CDR3 coding DNA: TGTGCCAGCAGTGACTCGGCGGGGAGAGGCTATGGCTACACCTTC.

This chain links TRBV19 with TRBJ2-7; possibly TRBD1 for D (7 bases). Germline V gene sequence: CDR1 LNHDA, CDR2 SQIVND (reference sequence). The length of the CDR3 is 13 residues. V was trimmed by 5 bases and J by 4 bases, leaving 12 bases between them. The CDR3 region has the DNA TGTGCCAGTAGTGCGGGACAGAGATACGAGCAGTACTTC. This translates into CASSAGQRYEQYF. Based on the CDR3 plus reference TRBV19 and TRBJ2-7, the full variable domain is DGGITQSPKYLFRKEGQNVTLSCEQNLNHDAMYWYRQDPGQGLRLIYYSQIVNDFQKGDIAEGYSVSREKKESFPLTVTSAQKNPTAFYLCASSAGQRYEQYFGPGTRLTVT.

The rearrangement joins TRBV7-8 to TRBJ1-2; TRBD1 is a possible D gene (6 bases). The V gene's germline CDR1 is SGHVS and CDR2 FQNEAQ. The CDR3 consists of 13 residues. V lost 3 bases to trimming and J lost 8 bases, with 13 bases between them. CDR3 bases: TGTGCCAGCAGCTTGGACAGATTTTTAGGCTACACCTTC. This codes for CASSLDRFLGYTF.

The chain employs TRBV6-5 and TRBJ1-1; D is undetermined. The germline V gene has CDR1 MNHEY and CDR2 SVGAGI. The CDR3 covers 14 residues. The V gene lost 2 bases and the J gene lost 2 bases, with 9 bases spanning the gap. The DNA of the CDR3 is TGTGCCAGCAGTTACCTAGCCTCCAACACTGAAGCTTTCTTT. Its protein product is CASSYLASNTEAFF.

The V call is TRBV19, the J call TRBJ2-7, with 7 bases matching TRBD1. V trimming: 5 bases; J trimming: 2 bases; junction bases outside the gene matches: 6. Germline loops: CDR1 LNHDA, CDR2 SQIVND (reference sequence). This CDR3 spans 14 amino acids. The CDR3 region is CASSSVGQTYEQYF. In nucleotides, the CDR3 is TGTGCCAGTAGTTCGGTGGGACAGACCTACGAGCAGTACTTC.

Concerning this clone: The sample has other DNA sequences that encode this CDR3 too. V is TRBV7-2 and J is TRBJ1-1, with 9 bases fitting TRBD1. Germline-derived CDR1 and CDR2 are SGHTA and FQGNSA. The CDR3 contains 16 residues. V lost 2 bases, J lost 1 base, and 5 bases stayed unmatched. In DNA, the CDR3 is TGTGCCAGCAGCTTAATTCCGGACAGGGGGAACACTGAAGCTTTCTTT. Residues: CASSLIPDRGNTEAFF.

A single count supports this clone. J is TRBJ1-2 and V is TRBV5-1; no definite D call. CDR1 SGHRS and CDR2 YFSETQ come from the germline V gene. V gave up 0 bases and J gave up 3 bases, with 18 bases separating them. The CDR3 length is 17 residues. CDR3 residues: CASSLGWDLDSDYGYTF. In DNA, the CDR3 is TGCGCCAGCAGCTTGGGTTGGGATTTGGACTCGGACTATGGCTACACCTTC.

The J gene is TRBJ2-6, the V gene TRBV19; D is unclear. The CDR3 runs 17 residues. CDR1 and CDR2 (germline): LNHDA, SQIVND (reference sequence). V dropped 8 bases and J dropped 0 bases, with 17 bases sitting between them. The chain's CDR3 is CASARKTTLSGANVLTF. CDR3 DNA sequence: TGTGCCAGTGCGCGTAAGACAACCCTCTCTGGGGCCAACGTCCTGACTTTC.

This clone has only one observation. The rearrangement joins TRBV19 to TRBJ2-3; D uncertain. The germline CDR1 and CDR2 sequences are LNHDA and SQIVND (reference sequence). V was pared by 6 bases and J by 1 base, with 11 bases between. The CDR3 is made up of 14 amino acids. The CDR3 DNA reads TGTGCCAGTAGCCTAGGCGAGGGCACAGATACGCAGTATTTT. Its translation: CASSLGEGTDTQYF.

V is TRBV5-1 and J is TRBJ2-5; a weak D match, TRBD2 (5 bases). With 3 bases removed from V and 5 bases from J, the gap between germline ends came to 17 bases. The length of the CDR3 is 15 residues. Germline values: CDR1 SGHRS, CDR2 YFSETQ. The CDR3 here is CASSSYTGIGETQYF. The CDR3 DNA sequence: TGCGCCAGCAGCTCCTATACCGGGATTGGGGAGACCCAGTACTTC.

CDR3 bases: TGTGCCAGCTCACCACCGGACGGTGCCACTGAAGCTTTCTTT. Translating it yields CASSPPDGATEAFF. This chain uses TRBV18 with TRBJ1-1; D ambiguous. CDR1 is KGHSH, CDR2 LQKENI, per germline. V gave up 0 bases and J gave up 4 bases, with 9 bases separating them. There are 14 residues in the CDR3.

This chain uses TRBV19 with TRBJ2-1; D is perhaps TRBD1 or TRBD2 (5 bases each). Germline V gene sequence: CDR1 LNHDA, CDR2 SQIVND (reference sequence). This CDR3 has 12 residues. V lost 9 bases, J lost 4 bases, and 10 bases lay in between. The CDR3 nucleotides read TGTGCCAGCGGGGACCGATACAATGAGCAGTTCTTC. Residues: CASGDRYNEQFF.

The rearrangement uses TRBV9 and TRBJ2-2, with unresolved D. Trimming cost V 0 bases and J 0 bases, with 9 bases left between them. The CDR3 loop spans 16 amino acids. Germline lookup yields CDR1 SGDLS and CDR2 YYNGEE. CDR3 DNA sequence: TGTGCCAGCAGCGTAGCTACGGGCCCGAACACCGGGGAGCTGTTTTTT. It specifies CASSVATGPNTGELFF. Complete variable domain (other parts from reference TRBV9 and TRBJ2-2): DSGVTQTPKHLITATGQRVTLRCSPRSGDLSVYWYQQSLDQGLQFLIQYYNGEERAKGNILERFSAQQFPDLHSELNLSSLELGDSALYFCASSVATGPNTGELFFGEGSRLTVL.